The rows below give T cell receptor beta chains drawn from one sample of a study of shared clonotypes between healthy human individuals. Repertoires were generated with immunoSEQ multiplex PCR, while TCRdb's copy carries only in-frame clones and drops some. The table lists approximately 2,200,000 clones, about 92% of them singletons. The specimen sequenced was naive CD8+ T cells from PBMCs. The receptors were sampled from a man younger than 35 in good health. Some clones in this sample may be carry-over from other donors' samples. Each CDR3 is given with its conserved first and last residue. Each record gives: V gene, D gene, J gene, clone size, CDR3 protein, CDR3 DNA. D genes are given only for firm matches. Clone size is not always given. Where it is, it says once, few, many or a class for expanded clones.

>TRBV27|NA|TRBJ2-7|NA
CASSQASVSEQYF
TGTGCCAGCAGTCAGGCGTCGGTAAGCGAGCAGTACTTC
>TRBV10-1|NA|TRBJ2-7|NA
CASSESFGWLTRSYEQYF
TGCGCCAGCAGTGAGTCTTTCGGGTGGTTGACCCGTTCCTACGAGCAGTACTTC
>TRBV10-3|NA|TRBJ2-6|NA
CAISALMGGRTSGANVLTF
TGTGCCATCAGCGCGCTTATGGGAGGTAGGACCTCTGGGGCCAACGTCCTGACTTTC
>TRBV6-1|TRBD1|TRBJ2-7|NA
CASSEPTGTGAAYEQYF
TGTGCCAGCAGTGAACCCACCGGGACAGGGGCAGCCTACGAGCAGTACTTC
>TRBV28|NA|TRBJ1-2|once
CASSNPQGGYTF
TGTGCCAGCAGTAATCCGCAGGGAGGCTACACCTTC
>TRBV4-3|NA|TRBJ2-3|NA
CASSPGTRPDTQYF
TGCGCCAGCAGCCCCGGGACCCGCCCAGATACGCAGTATTTT
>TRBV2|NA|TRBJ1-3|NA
CASSAGPFSGNTIYF
TGTGCCAGCAGCGCGGGACCATTCTCTGGAAACACCATATATTTT
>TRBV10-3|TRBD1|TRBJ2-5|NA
CAISETPGQGAETQYF
TGTGCCATCAGCGAGACTCCAGGTCAGGGGGCGGAGACCCAGTACTTC
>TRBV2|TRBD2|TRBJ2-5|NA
CASRGSLAGVETQYF
TGTGCCAGCAGGGGCTCCCTAGCGGGAGTAGAGACCCAGTACTTC
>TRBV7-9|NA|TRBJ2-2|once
CASSNRPGELFF
TGTGCCAGCAGCAACCGCCCCGGGGAGCTGTTTTTT
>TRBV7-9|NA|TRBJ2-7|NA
CASSLRDGEQYF
TGTGCCAGCAGCCTCAGAGATGGCGAGCAGTACTTC
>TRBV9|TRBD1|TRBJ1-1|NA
CASSPSTRQGGTEAFF
TGTGCCAGCAGCCCATCGACCAGACAGGGAGGCACTGAAGCTTTCTTT
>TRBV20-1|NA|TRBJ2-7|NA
CSARVSYEQYF
TGCAGTGCTAGAGTAAGCTACGAGCAGTACTTC
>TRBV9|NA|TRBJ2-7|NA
CASSRDRDSFYEQYF
TGTGCCAGCAGCCGAGACAGAGATTCTTTCTACGAGCAGTACTTC
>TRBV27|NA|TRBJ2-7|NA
CASSFALASSYEQYF
TGTGCCAGCAGTTTTGCCCTAGCGAGCTCCTACGAGCAGTACTTC
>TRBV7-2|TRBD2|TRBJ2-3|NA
CASSWLAGFITDTQYF
TGTGCCAGCAGCTGGTTAGCGGGATTCATCACAGATACGCAGTATTTT
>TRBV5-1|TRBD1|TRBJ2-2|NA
CASSLTRDRGANTGELFF
TGCGCCAGCAGCTTAACCCGGGACAGGGGGGCGAACACCGGGGAGCTGTTTTTT
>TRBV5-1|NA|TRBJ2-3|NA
CASTPIGPSTDTQYF
TGCGCCAGCACTCCTATAGGACCTAGCACAGATACGCAGTATTTT
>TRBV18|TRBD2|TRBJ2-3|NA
CASSRETVGTSGTADTQYF
TGTGCCAGCTCCCGGGAGACCGTCGGGACTAGCGGGACAGCAGATACGCAGTATTTT
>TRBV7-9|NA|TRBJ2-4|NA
CASSLDRGFPRVQYF
TGTGCCAGCAGCTTAGACCGGGGATTCCCAAGGGTTCAGTACTTC
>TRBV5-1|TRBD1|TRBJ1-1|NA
CASSLVGGPDIEAFF
TGCGCCAGCAGCTTGGTAGGGGGCCCAGACATTGAAGCTTTCTTT
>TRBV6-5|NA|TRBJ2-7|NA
CASIIGSEQYF
TGTGCCAGCATTATAGGGTCCGAGCAGTACTTC
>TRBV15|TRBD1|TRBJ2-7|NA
CATSKGQEISYEQYF
TGTGCCACCAGCAAGGGACAGGAGATCTCCTACGAGCAGTACTTC
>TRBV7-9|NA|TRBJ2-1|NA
CASSPRNGLYNEQFF
TGTGCCAGCAGCCCCCGCAACGGTCTCTACAATGAGCAGTTCTTC
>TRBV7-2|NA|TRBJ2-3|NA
CASSYRDQQAGPDTQYF
TGTGCCAGCAGCTACCGGGACCAACAAGCGGGCCCAGATACGCAGTATTTT
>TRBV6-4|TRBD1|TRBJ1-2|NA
CASREDRGTYGYTF
TGTGCCAGCAGGGAGGACAGGGGGACCTATGGCTACACCTTC
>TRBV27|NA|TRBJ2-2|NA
CASSPRAGSSTGELFF
TGTGCCAGCAGTCCCCGGGCAGGGAGTAGCACCGGGGAGCTGTTTTTT
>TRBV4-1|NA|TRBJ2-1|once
CASSQAWRAGLYNEQFF
TGCGCCAGCAGCCAAGCCTGGAGGGCCGGGTTATACAATGAGCAGTTCTTC
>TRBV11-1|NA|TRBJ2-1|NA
CASSFPGANEQFF
TGTGCCAGCAGCTTTCCGGGGGCGAATGAGCAGTTCTTC
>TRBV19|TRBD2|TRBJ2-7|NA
CASSTLAGSYEQYF
TGTGCCAGTAGTACACTAGCGGGGTCCTACGAGCAGTACTTC
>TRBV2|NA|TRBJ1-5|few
CASSQGLSNQPQHF
TGTGCCAGCAGCCAGGGGTTAAGCAATCAGCCCCAGCATTTT
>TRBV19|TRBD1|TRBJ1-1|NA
CASSIAFIDRAGTEAFF
TGTGCCAGTAGTATAGCTTTCATCGACAGGGCAGGGACTGAAGCTTTCTTT
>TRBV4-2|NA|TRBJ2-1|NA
CASSPIAEYSYNEQFF
TGTGCCAGCAGCCCGATAGCGGAGTACTCCTACAATGAGCAGTTCTTC
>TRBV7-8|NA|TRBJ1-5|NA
CASSPGHPGSSQPQHF
TGTGCCAGCAGCCCGGGACATCCCGGGTCCAGTCAGCCCCAGCATTTT
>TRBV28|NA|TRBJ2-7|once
CASSFLAAGTYEQYF
TGTGCCAGCAGTTTCTTAGCAGCGGGCACCTACGAGCAGTACTTC
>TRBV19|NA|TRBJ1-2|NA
CASSIDLTGYYGYTF
TGTGCCAGTAGTATAGATCTCACGGGATACTATGGCTACACCTTC
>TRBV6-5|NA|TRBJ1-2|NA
CASSYSLQPNYGYTF
TGTGCCAGCAGTTACTCTTTACAGCCTAACTATGGCTACACCTTC
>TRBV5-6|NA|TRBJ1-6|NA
CASSLDSLGGSPLHF
TGTGCCAGCAGCTTGGACAGTTTGGGAGGTTCACCCCTCCACTTT
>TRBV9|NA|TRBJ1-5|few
CASSVGGGNQPQHF
TGTGCCAGCAGCGTAGGAGGGGGCAATCAGCCCCAGCATTTT
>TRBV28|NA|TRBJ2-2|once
CASSFFGQDTGELFF
TGTGCCAGCAGTTTTTTCGGTCAGGACACCGGGGAGCTGTTTTTT
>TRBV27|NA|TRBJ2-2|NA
CASSLYGPLKLFF
TGTGCCAGCAGTTTATACGGCCCTCTCAAGCTGTTTTTT
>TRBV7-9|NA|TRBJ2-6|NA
CASSPSNSGANVLTF
TGTGCCAGCAGCCCCAGTAACTCTGGGGCCAACGTCCTGACTTTC
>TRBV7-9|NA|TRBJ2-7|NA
CASALGAEQYF
TGTGCCAGCGCTCTGGGGGCCGAGCAGTACTTC
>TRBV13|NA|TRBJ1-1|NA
CATKWGSGATEAFF
TGTGCCACCAAATGGGGGTCGGGGGCCACTGAAGCTTTCTTT